This entry features one T cell receptor beta chain sequence. As yet, its antigen is unknown. V shed 7 bases and J 12 bases; nucleotides not matched to a gene: 10. Germline-derived CDR1 and CDR2 are SQVTM and ANQGSEA. CDR3 length: 12 amino acids. Blood donors were healthy children aged roughly 15-56 months and healthy nonsmoking adults. The table came from immunoSEQ multiplex PCR; TCRdb's copy has only in-frame clones and leaves some out. The table shows around 6,400 clones, with around 98% occurring only once. This record belongs to a study of naive CD8 T cells in extremely preterm neonates. Study-wide findings and caveats: Preterm samples differed in productive template counts; sample size was small. Preterm neonate repertoires were significantly less rich by iChao1 than others. Shared CDR3 nucleotide sequences: preterm over 2.5%, term approximately 0.4%, children more than 0.025%, adults about 0.0095%.

The sequenced material came from naive CD8+ T cells from blood. The V call is TRBV29-1, the J call TRBJ1-4; 8 bases are shared with TRBD1. The clonotype was recovered from a human donor in good health. CDR3 bases: TGCAGCGCCACAGGGGGGGCTTCGGAACTGTTTTTT. Translated, it gives CSATGGASELFF.